A single sample gave rise to the 12 T cell receptor beta chains below, sequenced in a study of CD8 T cells in Susac syndrome. The RNA, 0.5 to 1 ug, was put through reverse transcription using random hexamers. TCRdb processed the immunoSEQ multiplex PCR reads anew with MiXCR; each CDR3 protein has one entry. The sample contains tens of thousands of distinct CDR3 sequences, about 92% of which appear only once. Sample: CD8+ T cells from PBMCs. The receptors come from a human donor with multiple sclerosis.

The chain is built from TRBV4-2 and TRBJ1-1, with 10 bases identical to TRBD1. Per germline, CDR1 LGHNA and CDR2 YNFKEQ. The length of the CDR3 is 17 residues. Losses at the gene ends were 4 bases for V and 0 bases for J; bases not matched to a gene: 8. The CDR3 DNA sequence: TGTGCCAGCAGCCCCCGGGGGACAGGGGCGATGAACACTGAAGCTTTCTTT. Residues: CASSPRGTGAMNTEAFF.

The chain recombines TRBV5-4 with TRBJ2-7; D assignment may be TRBD1 or TRBD2 (5 bases each). Trimming left V 2 bases short and J 6 bases short, with 9 bases between. This CDR3 contains 12 residues. Germline lookup yields CDR1 SGHNT and CDR2 YYREEE (reference sequence). The CDR3 region is CASSLTGLEQYF. CDR3 in DNA: TGTGCCAGCAGCTTAACGGGGCTCGAGCAGTACTTC.

V gene TRBV4-3 combines with J gene TRBJ2-1; D possibly corresponds to TRBD2 (5 bases). The CDR3 runs to 16 residues. The ends were cut back, 0 bases at V and 2 bases at J, with 11 bases in the middle. Looked up from germline, CDR1 is LGHNA and CDR2 is YSLEER. As DNA, the CDR3 is TGCGCCAGCAGCCAAGATCTGCGGGTCCCCTACAATGAGCAGTTCTTC. Protein: CASSQDLRVPYNEQFF.

The count of this clonotype is one. The gene calls are TRBV20-1 and TRBJ1-1, with D perhaps matching TRBD1 (5 bases). V dropped 7 bases and J dropped 4 bases, with 13 bases sitting between them. This CDR3 contains 12 residues. CDR1 is DFQATT, CDR2 SNEGSKA, per germline (reference sequence). CDR3 in amino acids: CSGGPLGTEAFF. DNA for the CDR3: TGCAGTGGGGGACCTCTGGGCACTGAAGCTTTCTTT.

This clonotype was counted once. The chain links TRBV18 to TRBJ2-1, with D hard to call. This CDR3 region has 13 residues. Between the trimmed V and J ends, which lost 3 bases and 10 bases, there was a span of 13 bases. Germline values: CDR1 KGHSH, CDR2 LQKENI. The chain's CDR3 is CASSPVSLDEQFF. CDR3 nucleotides: TGTGCCAGCTCACCGGTGAGCCTAGACGAGCAGTTCTTC.

The rearrangement uses TRBV13 and TRBJ2-7, with TRBD1 matching over 7 bases. CDR1 PRHDT and CDR2 FYEKMQ come from the germline V gene (reference sequence). The CDR3 is 16 residues long. V shed 5 bases and J 4 bases; nucleotides not matched to a gene: 14. The CDR3 bases are TGTGCCAGCAGCCCAAACCCGGGACAGAAGCCTTACGAGCAGTACTTC. Translating it yields CASSPNPGQKPYEQYF. The full variable domain, its missing parts supplied by reference TRBV13 and TRBJ2-7, is AAGVIQSPRHLIKEKRETATLKCYPIPRHDTVYWYQQGPGQDPQFLISFYEKMQSDKGSIPDRFSAQQFSDYHSELNMSSLELGDSALYFCASSPNPGQKPYEQYFGPGTRLTVT.

The V gene is TRBV10-3, the J gene TRBJ1-3; the D is unclear. In germline, CDR1 is ENHRY, CDR2 SYGVKD. The CDR3 has 15 amino acids. Trimming removed 1 base from V and 0 bases from J, with 7 bases in between. Here the CDR3 DNA reads TGTGCCATCAGTGAGTTCAGTGACTCTGGAAACACCATATATTTT. Its translation is CAISEFSDSGNTIYF.

This CDR3 is CASSSLGSYNEQFF. The CDR3, as DNA: TGTGCCAGCAGTTCTTTAGGCTCCTACAATGAGCAGTTCTTC. This chain uses TRBV27 with TRBJ2-1; D call uncertain. Trimming removed 4 bases from V and 0 bases from J, with 7 bases in between. Germline CDR1 reads MNHEY; CDR2 reads SMNVEV (reference sequence). This CDR3 is built from 14 residues.

The chain combines TRBV23-1 with TRBJ1-2; possible D gene TRBD1, 6 bases. TRBV23-1 is an ORF for which the function is uncertain. The germline V and J ends were trimmed by 4 bases and 6 bases, with 15 bases remaining between them. This CDR3 contains 14 residues. CDR3 DNA sequence: TGCGCCAGCAGTCCCTCCCACAGGGTTCATGGCTACACCTTC. Translated: CASSPSHRVHGYTF.

V usage is TRBV14 and J usage is TRBJ2-7, with D possibly matching TRBD1 (5 bases). The CDR3 is 16 amino acids. V was trimmed by 1 base and J by 4 bases, leaving 17 bases between them. Germline lookup yields CDR1 SGHDN and CDR2 FVKESK. CDR3 bases: TGTGCCAGCAGCCAAGTTAGGGGTCTCGAGCGTTACGAGCAGTACTTC. This encodes CASSQVRGLERYEQYF.

The J gene is TRBJ2-7, the V gene TRBV29-1; TRBD1 aligns across 7 bases. J lost 4 bases, V lost 7 bases, and 10 bases had no gene match. CDR3 length: 13 residues. The germline V gene encodes CDR1 SQVTM and CDR2 ANQGSEA. The CDR3 coding sequence is TGCAGCGCTAACAGGGGCGTTGGATACGAGCAGTACTTC. It yields the protein CSANRGVGYEQYF.

The chain uses TRBV3-1 and TRBJ1-1, with no clear D. The CDR3 sequence is 12 residues long. V dropped 0 bases and J dropped 8 bases, with 7 bases sitting between them. Looked up from germline, CDR1 is LGHDT and CDR2 is YNNKEL (reference sequence). The CDR3 region is CASSQDAVEAFF. As DNA, the CDR3 is TGTGCCAGCAGCCAAGATGCGGTAGAAGCTTTCTTT.